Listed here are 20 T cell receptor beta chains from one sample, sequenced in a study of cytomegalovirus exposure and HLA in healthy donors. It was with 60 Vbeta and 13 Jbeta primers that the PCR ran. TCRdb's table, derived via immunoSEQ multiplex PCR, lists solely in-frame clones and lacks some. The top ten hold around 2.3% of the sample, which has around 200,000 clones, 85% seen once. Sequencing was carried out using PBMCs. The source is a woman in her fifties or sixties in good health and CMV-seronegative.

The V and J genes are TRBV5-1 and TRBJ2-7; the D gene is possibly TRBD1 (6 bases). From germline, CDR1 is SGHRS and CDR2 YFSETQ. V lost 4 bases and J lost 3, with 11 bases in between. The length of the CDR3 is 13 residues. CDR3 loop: CASSLDRSYEQYF. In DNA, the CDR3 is TGCGCCAGCAGCCTAGACAGGAGCTACGAGCAGTACTTC.

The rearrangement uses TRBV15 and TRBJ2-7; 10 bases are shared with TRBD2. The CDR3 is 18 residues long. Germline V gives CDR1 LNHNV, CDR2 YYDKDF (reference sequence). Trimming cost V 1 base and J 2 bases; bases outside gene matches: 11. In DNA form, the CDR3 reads TGTGCCACCAGCAGAGTCGGTAGCGGGAGGTACTCCACCTACGAGCAGTACTTC. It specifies CATSRVGSGRYSTYEQYF. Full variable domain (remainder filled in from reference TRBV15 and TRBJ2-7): DAMVIQNPRYQVTQFGKPVTLSCSQTLNHNVMYWYQQKSSQAPKLLFHYYDKDFNNEADTPDNFQSRRPNTSFCFLDIRSPGLGDTAMYLCATSRVGSGRYSTYEQYFGPGTRLTVT.

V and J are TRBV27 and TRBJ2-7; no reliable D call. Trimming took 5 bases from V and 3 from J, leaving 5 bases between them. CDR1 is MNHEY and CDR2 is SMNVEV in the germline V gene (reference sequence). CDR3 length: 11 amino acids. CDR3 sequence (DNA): TGTGCCAGCAGTCCGAGCTACGAGCAGTACTTC. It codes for CASSPSYEQYF.

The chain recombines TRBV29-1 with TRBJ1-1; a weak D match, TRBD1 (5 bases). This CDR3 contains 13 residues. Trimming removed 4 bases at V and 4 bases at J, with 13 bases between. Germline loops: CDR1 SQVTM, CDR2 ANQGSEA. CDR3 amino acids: CSVVRGQSTEAFF. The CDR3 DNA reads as TGCAGCGTTGTAAGGGGCCAGAGCACTGAAGCTTTCTTT.

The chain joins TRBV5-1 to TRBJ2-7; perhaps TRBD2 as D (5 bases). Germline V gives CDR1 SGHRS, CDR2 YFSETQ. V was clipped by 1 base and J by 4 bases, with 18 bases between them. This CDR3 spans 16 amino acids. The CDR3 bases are TGCGCCAGCAGCTTGTCTACGGGGAGTTTGGTTTACGAGCAGTACTTC. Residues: CASSLSTGSLVYEQYF.

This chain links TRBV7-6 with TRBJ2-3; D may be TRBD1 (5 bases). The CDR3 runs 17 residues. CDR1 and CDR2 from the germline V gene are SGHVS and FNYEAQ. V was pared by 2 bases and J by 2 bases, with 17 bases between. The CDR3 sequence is CASSLWAPKGNTDTQYF. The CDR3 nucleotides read TGTGCCAGCAGCTTATGGGCCCCTAAGGGGAACACAGATACGCAGTATTTT.

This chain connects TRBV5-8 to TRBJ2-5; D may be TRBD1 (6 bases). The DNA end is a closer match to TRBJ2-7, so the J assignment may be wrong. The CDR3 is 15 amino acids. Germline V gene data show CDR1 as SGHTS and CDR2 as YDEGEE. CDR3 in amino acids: CASSFWGPGRYEQYF. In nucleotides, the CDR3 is TGTGCCAGCAGCTTTTGGGGGCCCGGTCGGTACGAGCAGTACTTC.

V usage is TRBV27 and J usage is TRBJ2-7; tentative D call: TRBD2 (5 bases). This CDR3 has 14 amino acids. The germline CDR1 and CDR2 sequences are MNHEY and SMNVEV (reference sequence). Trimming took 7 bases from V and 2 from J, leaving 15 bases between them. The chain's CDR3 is CASMKRLTTYEQYF. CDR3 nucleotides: TGTGCCAGCATGAAGCGGCTCACGACCTACGAGCAGTACTTC.

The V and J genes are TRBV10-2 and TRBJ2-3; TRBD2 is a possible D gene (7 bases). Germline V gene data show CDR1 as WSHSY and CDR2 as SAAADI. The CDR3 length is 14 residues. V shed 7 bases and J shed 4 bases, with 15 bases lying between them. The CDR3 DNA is TGCGCCAGCAAGGGGGGGCGGGAGCCAGATACGCAGTATTTT. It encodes CASKGGREPDTQYF.

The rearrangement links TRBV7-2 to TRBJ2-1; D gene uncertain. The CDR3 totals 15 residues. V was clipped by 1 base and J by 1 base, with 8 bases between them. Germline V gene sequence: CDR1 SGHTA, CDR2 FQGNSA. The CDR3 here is CASSLDERSYNEQFF. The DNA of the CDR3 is TGTGCCAGCAGCTTAGACGAGAGATCCTACAATGAGCAGTTCTTC.

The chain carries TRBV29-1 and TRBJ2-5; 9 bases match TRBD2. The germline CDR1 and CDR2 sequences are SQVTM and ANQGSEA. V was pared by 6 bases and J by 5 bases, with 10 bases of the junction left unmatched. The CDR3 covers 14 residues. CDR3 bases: TGCAGCGTCGGATGGCTAGCGGGATTGGAGACCCAGTACTTC. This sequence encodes CSVGWLAGLETQYF.

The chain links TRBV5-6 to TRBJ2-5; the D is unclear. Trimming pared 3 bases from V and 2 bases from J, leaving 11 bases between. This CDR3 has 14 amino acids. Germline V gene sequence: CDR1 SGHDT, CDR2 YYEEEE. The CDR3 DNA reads TGTGCCAGCAGCTCCCTCGATGAGCAAGAGACCCAGTACTTC. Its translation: CASSSLDEQETQYF. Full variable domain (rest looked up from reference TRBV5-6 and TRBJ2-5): DAGVTQSPTHLIKTRGQQVTLRCSPKSGHDTVSWYQQALGQGPQFIFQYYEEEERQRGNFPDRFSGHQFPNYSSELNVNALLLGDSALYLCASSSLDEQETQYFGPGTRLLVL.

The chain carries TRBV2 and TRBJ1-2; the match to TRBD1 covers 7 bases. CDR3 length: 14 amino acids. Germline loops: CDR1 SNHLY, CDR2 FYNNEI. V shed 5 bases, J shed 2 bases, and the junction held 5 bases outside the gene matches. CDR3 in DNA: TGTGCCAGCAGTTGGACAGGAGCCAACTATGGCTACACCTTC. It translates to CASSWTGANYGYTF.

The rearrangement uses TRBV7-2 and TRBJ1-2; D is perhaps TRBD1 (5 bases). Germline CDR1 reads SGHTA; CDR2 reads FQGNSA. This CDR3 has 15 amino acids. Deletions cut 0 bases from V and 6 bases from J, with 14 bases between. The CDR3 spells CASSLAVGRGDGYTF. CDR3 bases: TGTGCCAGCAGCTTAGCGGTCGGTAGGGGCGATGGCTACACCTTC.

For the CDR3, the DNA is TGTGCCAGCACCCCGACTAGGCGGACCACTGAAGCTTTCTTT. It codes for CASTPTRRTTEAFF. The chain joins TRBV27 to TRBJ1-1, with D unresolved. The V gene's germline CDR1 is MNHEY and CDR2 SMNVEV (reference sequence). The CDR3 has 14 residues. Trimming left V 7 bases short and J 4 bases short, with 16 bases between.

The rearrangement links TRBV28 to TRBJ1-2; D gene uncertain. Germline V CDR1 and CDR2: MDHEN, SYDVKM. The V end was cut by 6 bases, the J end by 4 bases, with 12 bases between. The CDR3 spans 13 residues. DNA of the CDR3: TGTGCCAGCAGCCCTGGCCGGGTCTATGGCTACACCTTC. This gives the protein CASSPGRVYGYTF.

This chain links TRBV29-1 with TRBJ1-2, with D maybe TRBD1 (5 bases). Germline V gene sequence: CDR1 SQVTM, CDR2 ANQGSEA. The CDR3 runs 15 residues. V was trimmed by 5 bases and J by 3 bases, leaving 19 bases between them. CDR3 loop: CSVLPRTHSDYGYTF. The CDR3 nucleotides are TGCAGCGTTCTACCCCGGACACATTCGGACTATGGCTACACCTTC.

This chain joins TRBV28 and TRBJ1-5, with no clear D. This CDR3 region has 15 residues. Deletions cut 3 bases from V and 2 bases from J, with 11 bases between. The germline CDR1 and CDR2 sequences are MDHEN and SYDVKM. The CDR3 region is CASSFKQVGNQPQHF. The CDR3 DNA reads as TGTGCCAGCAGTTTTAAGCAGGTGGGCAATCAGCCCCAGCATTTT.

CDR3 coding DNA: TGTGCCAGCAGCTTGTTACAGAACAATCAGCCCCAGCATTTT. Amino acids: CASSLLQNNQPQHF. The chain couples TRBV5-8 to TRBJ1-5; D gene uncertain. The germline gives CDR1 SGHTS, CDR2 YDEGEE. Trimming cost V 1 base and J 3 bases, with 8 bases left between them. This CDR3 comprises 14 residues.

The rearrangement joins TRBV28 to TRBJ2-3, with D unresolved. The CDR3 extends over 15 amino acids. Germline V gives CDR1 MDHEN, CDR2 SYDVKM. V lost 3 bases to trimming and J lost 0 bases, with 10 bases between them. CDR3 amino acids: CASSFLQKSTDTQYF. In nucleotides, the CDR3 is TGTGCCAGCAGTTTTTTACAGAAGAGCACAGATACGCAGTATTTT. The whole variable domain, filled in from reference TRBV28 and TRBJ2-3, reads DVKVTQSSRYLVKRTGEKVFLECVQDMDHENMFWYRQDPGLGLRLIYFSYDVKMKEKGDIPEGYSVSREKKERFSLILESASTNQTSMYLCASSFLQKSTDTQYFGPGTRLTVL.